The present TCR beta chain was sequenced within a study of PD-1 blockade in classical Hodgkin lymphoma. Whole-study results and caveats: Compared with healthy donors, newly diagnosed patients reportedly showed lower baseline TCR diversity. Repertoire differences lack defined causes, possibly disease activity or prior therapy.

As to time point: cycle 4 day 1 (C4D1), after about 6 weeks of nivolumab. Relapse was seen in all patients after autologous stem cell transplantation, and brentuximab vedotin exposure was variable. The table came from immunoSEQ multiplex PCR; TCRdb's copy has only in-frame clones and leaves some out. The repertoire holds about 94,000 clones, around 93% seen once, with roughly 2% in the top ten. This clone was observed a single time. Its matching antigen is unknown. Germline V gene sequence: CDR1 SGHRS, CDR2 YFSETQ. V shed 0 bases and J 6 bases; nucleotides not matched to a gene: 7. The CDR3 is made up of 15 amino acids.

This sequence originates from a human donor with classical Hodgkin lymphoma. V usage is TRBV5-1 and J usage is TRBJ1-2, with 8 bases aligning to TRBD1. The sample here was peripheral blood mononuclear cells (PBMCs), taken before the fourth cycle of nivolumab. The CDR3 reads CASSLALDRVDGYTF. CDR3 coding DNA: TGCGCCAGCAGCTTGGCCCTGGACAGGGTAGATGGCTACACCTTC.